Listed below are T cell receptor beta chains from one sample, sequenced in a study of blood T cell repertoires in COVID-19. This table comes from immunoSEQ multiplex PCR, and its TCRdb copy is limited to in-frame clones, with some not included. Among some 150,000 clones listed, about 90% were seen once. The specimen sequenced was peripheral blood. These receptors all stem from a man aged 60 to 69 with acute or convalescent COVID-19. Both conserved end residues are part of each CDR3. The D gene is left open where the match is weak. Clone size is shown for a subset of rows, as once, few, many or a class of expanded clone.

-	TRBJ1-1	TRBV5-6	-	TGTGCCAGCAGTCGCGACAGTCGAGCTTTCTTT	CASSRDSRAFF
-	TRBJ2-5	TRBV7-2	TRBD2	TGTGCCAGCAGCCCCCAAAGGCGGGGGGGCCGGGGGGAGACCCAGTACTTC	CASSPQRRGGRGETQYF
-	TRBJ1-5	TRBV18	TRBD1	TGTGCCAGCTCACCGGGGGGACAGAGCAATCAGCCCCAGCATTTT	CASSPGGQSNQPQHF
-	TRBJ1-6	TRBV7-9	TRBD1	TGTGCCAGCAGACAGACAGGGATTTTTTCACCCCTCCACTTT	CASRQTGIFSPLHF
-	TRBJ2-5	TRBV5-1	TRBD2	TGCGCCAGCAGCTTGGTTAGCGGGGGGGCTGAGACCCAGTACTTC	CASSLVSGGAETQYF
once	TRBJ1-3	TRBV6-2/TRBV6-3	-	TGTGCCAGCAGTTACCGGGTCGGGGAGGACGTGGAAAACACCATATATTTT	CASSYRVGEDVENTIYF
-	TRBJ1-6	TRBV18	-	TGTGCCAGCTCACCTGGACAGTCCTCACCCCTCCACTTT	CASSPGQSSPLHF
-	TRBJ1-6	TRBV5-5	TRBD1	TGTGCCAGCAGCGGAAACCGGGACAGGGTTTCGCCCCCCCACTTT	CASSGNRDRVSPPHF
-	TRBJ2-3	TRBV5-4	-	TGTGCCAGCAGCTGGGGGGGCAGTCAAGATACGCAGTATTTT	CASSWGGSQDTQYF
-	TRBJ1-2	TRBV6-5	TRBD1	TGTGCCAGCGGGGACAGCCCAAGTACGGGCTACACCTTC	CASGDSPSTGYTF
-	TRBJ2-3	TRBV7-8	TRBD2	TGTGCCAGCCATCTGATCGGGGGGGTAACGGAGACGCAGTATTTT	CASHLIGGVTETQYF
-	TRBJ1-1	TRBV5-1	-	TGCGCCAGCAGTTCAGAGAACACTGAAGCTTTCTTT	CASSSENTEAFF
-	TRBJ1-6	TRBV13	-	TGTGCCAGTGGCATCAGGGGCCCCTATAATTCACCCCTCCACTTT	CASGIRGPYNSPLHF
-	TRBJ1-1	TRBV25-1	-	TGTGCCAGCAGGGGGGGGAACACTGAAGCTTTCTTT	CASRGGNTEAFF
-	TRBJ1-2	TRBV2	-	TGTGCCAGTGTAGGGGTCCTGAACTATGGCTACACCTTC	CASVGVLNYGYTF
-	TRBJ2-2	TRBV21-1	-	TGTGCCAGCAGCAAAAGCGTGATATCGGCAGCGGAAACAGGGCCAAGGACTTGGACCGGGGAGCTGTTTTTT	CASSKSVISAAETGPRTWTGELFF
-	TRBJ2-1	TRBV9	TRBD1	TGTGCCAGCAGCTTGCGGACAGGGGTTATGGATGAGCAGTTCTTC	CASSLRTGVMDEQFF
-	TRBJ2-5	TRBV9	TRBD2	TGTGCCAGCAGCAGAGGGGAGCGGGGGGGCCAAGAGACCCAGTACTTC	CASSRGERGGQETQYF
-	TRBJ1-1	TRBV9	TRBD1	TGTGCCAGCAGCCCCCGCGGCGCAGGGGGCTCCATAACGAACACTGAAGCTTTCTTT	CASSPRGAGGSITNTEAFF
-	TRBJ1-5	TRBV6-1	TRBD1	TGTGCCAGCAGTGAGGACAGGGGATTAGCGGTTCAGCCCCAGCATTTT	CASSEDRGLAVQPQHF
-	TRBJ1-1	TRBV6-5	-	TGTGCCACCCAGGGATCGGTTTCCACTGAAGCTTTCTTT	CATQGSVSTEAFF
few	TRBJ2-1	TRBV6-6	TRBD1	TGTGCCAGCAGTCGAGGGGGGACAGGGACTATAGTTTCCTACAATGAGCAGTTCTTC	CASSRGGTGTIVSYNEQFF
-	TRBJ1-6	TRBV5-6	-	TGTGCCAGCAGCCGAAAGGCGGGTGGAGTTGGTTCACCCCTCCACTTT	CASSRKAGGVGSPLHF
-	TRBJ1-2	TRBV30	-	TGTGCCTGGAGCTCGGTGGAGAAGACCGCCTTC	CAWSSVEKTAF
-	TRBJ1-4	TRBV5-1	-	TGCGCCAGCAGCTTGGATCCAGGTGTAAATGAAAAACTGTTTTTT	CASSLDPGVNEKLFF
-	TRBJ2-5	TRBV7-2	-	TGTGCCAGCAGGGCACAGGGATACCAAGAGACCCAGTACTTC	CASRAQGYQETQYF
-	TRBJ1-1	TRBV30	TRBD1	TGTGCCTGGAGTGTACCTCAGGGGGCCACTGAAGCTTTCTTT	CAWSVPQGATEAFF
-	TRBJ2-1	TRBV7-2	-	TGTGCCAGCAGCTTTATAGGGGGAACGTTGAAGAATGAGCAGTTCTTC	CASSFIGGTLKNEQFF
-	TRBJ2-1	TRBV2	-	TGTGCCAGCAGCTCCTGGGGCAGGTACAATGAGCAGTTCTTC	CASSSWGRYNEQFF
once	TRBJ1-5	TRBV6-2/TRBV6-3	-	TGTGCCAGCAGTTACGCGCGGGGCACCGCCAATCAGCCCCAGCATTTT	CASSYARGTANQPQHF
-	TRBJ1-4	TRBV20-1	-	TGCAGTGCGGGCGAAAGGGAAAAACTGTTTTTT	CSAGEREKLFF
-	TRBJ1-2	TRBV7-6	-	TGTGCCAGCAGCTTAGGCCCAGGCCACTATGGCTACACCTTC	CASSLGPGHYGYTF
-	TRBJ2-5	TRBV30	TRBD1	TGTGCCTGGAGGGCACACCCTAGGGAGAGGGGGCTGGTTCAAGAGACCCAGTACTTC	CAWRAHPRERGLVQETQYF
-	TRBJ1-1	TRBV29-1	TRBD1	TGCAGCGCCTACAGGGGGCTGGGAACTGAAGCTTTCTTT	CSAYRGLGTEAFF
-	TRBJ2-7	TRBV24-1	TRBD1	TGTGCCACCAGTGATCCACAGGGGACGGGATACGAGCAGTACTTC	CATSDPQGTGYEQYF
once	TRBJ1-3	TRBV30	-	TGTGCCTGGAGCGGCGTGGGGCCTCCCCCCCGTGGAAACACCATATATTTT	CAWSGVGPPPRGNTIYF